A single T cell receptor (beta chain) is shown here with its context. Germline CDR1 and CDR2: MNHEY and SMNVEV (reference sequence). V gave up 6 bases and J gave up 11 bases; unmatched junction bases: 17. There are 15 residues in the CDR3. The sample comes from a study of T cells in Graves' hyperthyroidism and ophthalmopathy. TCR beta CDR3 region amplification was performed from RNA transcripts. The HTBI set primed first-round TCR CDR3 RT-PCR. TCRdb reprocessed the multiplex PCR reads with MiXCR, giving one entry per CDR3 protein. The top ten hold less than 25% of the sample, which has 300,000 to 450,000 distinct CDR3 sequences, 13% seen once.

The sequence was obtained from a man aged 30 to 39 with Graves' hyperthyroidism that later progressed to Graves' ophthalmopathy. The V gene is TRBV27, the J gene TRBJ2-3, with 7 bases that match TRBD2. Material: blood. Here the CDR3 reads CASSPNPSGDLGQYF. The CDR3 DNA follows: TGTGCCAGCAGCCCCAACCCGAGCGGGGACCTGGGGCAGTATTTT.